This is a list of T cell receptor beta chains from one sample in a study of technical replicates of blood from several donors. Profiling relied on immunoSEQ multiplex PCR, and the TCRdb table lists in-frame clones only, not all of them. The repertoire consists of 75,000 to 100,000 clones, with about 94% occurring once and the leading ten covering about 0.4%. Sequencing input: T cells isolated from PBMCs. The origin of the receptors is a human donor in good health. Each CDR3 is given with its conserved first and last residue. The D gene is left open where the match is weak.

CDR3 protein,J gene,V gene,D gene
CASSFRTGNTGELFF,TRBJ2-2,TRBV7-9,TRBD1
CASSYSNSGGSGELFF,TRBJ2-2,TRBV6-5,TRBD2
CASSISPVPGNTIYF,TRBJ1-3,TRBV19,.
CASSQEGRRGTQYF,TRBJ2-5,TRBV4-1,.
CASSRSDRELGQETQYF,TRBJ2-5,TRBV5-6,.
CASSLGTGLGNYGYTF,TRBJ1-2,TRBV5-4,TRBD1
CASSQVSGRAEEQFF,TRBJ2-1,TRBV4-1,TRBD2
CASRTGPAGYTF,TRBJ1-2,TRBV2,TRBD1
CASFYLLTGGGGNQPQHF,TRBJ1-5,TRBV18,TRBD1
CASSKGHRDGQPQHF,TRBJ1-5,TRBV21-1,.
CASRPGLPNNEQFF,TRBJ2-1,TRBV7-9,.
CASSQGIVELAEGGDQETQYF,TRBJ2-5,TRBV4-2,.
CAISESTVDEQFF,TRBJ2-1,TRBV10-3,.
CASSSGYSNQPQHF,TRBJ1-5,TRBV28,.
CASSLYLNTEAFF,TRBJ1-1,TRBV7-3,.
CASSRTSGSPLNTGELFF,TRBJ2-2,TRBV7-3,TRBD2
CASRVAGGPYEQYF,TRBJ2-7,TRBV27,TRBD2
CASSERQGYLNTGELFF,TRBJ2-2,TRBV10-1,.
CASSQSVGGEGIAGGETQYF,TRBJ2-5,TRBV23-1,TRBD2
CASSSAYEQYF,TRBJ2-7,TRBV7-8,.
CASSLRTGQTGELFF,TRBJ2-2,TRBV9,TRBD1
CASSPPPLAASSYNEQFF,TRBJ2-1,TRBV13,.
CASSYSALTYNEQFF,TRBJ2-1,TRBV6-5,.
CASSVGSPGNTEAFF,TRBJ1-1,TRBV9,.
CASSFKFLAGNQFF,TRBJ2-1,TRBV13,TRBD2
CASSQPRRGQAHYEQYF,TRBJ2-7,TRBV4-1,TRBD1
CSVEMGTGSSGNTIYF,TRBJ1-3,TRBV29-1,TRBD1
CAWSVQVEETQYF,TRBJ2-5,TRBV30,.
CASSLTGPIAGSAYEQYF,TRBJ2-7,TRBV27,TRBD2
CASSSLPGQRHQPQHF,TRBJ1-5,TRBV27,TRBD1
CASSALPTGELFF,TRBJ2-2,TRBV9,.
CASSLILAGVTDTQYF,TRBJ2-3,TRBV7-9,TRBD2
CASSLGREAFF,TRBJ1-1,TRBV28,.
CAWSTGEETQYF,TRBJ2-5,TRBV30,.
CASSIRQGAAKNIQYF,TRBJ2-4,TRBV7-9,TRBD1
CASSLEQGIINTEAFF,TRBJ1-1,TRBV5-1,.
CASSPSAGVDTGELFF,TRBJ2-2,TRBV4-2,TRBD2
CATEDRRYQPQHF,TRBJ1-5,TRBV28,.
CASSPKEKLFF,TRBJ1-4,TRBV5-4,.
CASSLAGTGFYEQYF,TRBJ2-7,TRBV7-8,TRBD1
CASSAQHSYEQYF,TRBJ2-7,TRBV2,.
CASSGRAATEAFF,TRBJ1-1,TRBV25-1,.